The rows below give T cell receptor beta chains drawn from one sample of a study of blood T cell repertoires in COVID-19. Assay used: immunoSEQ multiplex PCR; TCRdb lists only in-frame clones, some missing. The sample includes about 670,000 clones, around 89% of them seen just once. The specimen was peripheral blood. The source is a woman between 18 and 29 years old with acute or convalescent COVID-19. The CDR3 runs from the conserved cysteine through the conserved F or W. The order of the fields is V gene, D gene, J gene, clone size, CDR3 protein, CDR3 DNA. The D gene is left open where the match is weak. Size is omitted from some rows. Given values are once, few, many or a class for expanded clones.

TRBV29-1	TRBD1	TRBJ2-7	.	CSDPEGGQGTYEQYF	TGCAGCGACCCCGAGGGGGGACAGGGGACCTACGAGCAGTACTTC
TRBV24-1	.	TRBJ2-5	.	CATSDEGAAQYF	TGTGCCACCAGTGATGAAGGGGCGGCCCAGTACTTC
TRBV5-1	TRBD1	TRBJ1-1	.	CASSLGQGIGTEAFF	TGCGCCAGCAGCCTTGGACAGGGGATAGGCACTGAAGCTTTCTTT
TRBV6-5	.	TRBJ1-1	.	CASSYPGGSDTEAFF	TGTGCCAGCAGTTATCCGGGAGGCTCCGACACTGAAGCTTTCTTT
TRBV15	.	TRBJ1-2	.	CATSSRDGYHYGYTF	TGTGCCACCAGCAGCCGTGACGGGTATCACTATGGCTACACCTTC
TRBV2	TRBD1	TRBJ1-1	.	CASSVSRGATEAFF	TGTGCCAGCAGTGTAAGCAGGGGGGCGACTGAAGCTTTCTTT
TRBV29-1	.	TRBJ1-2	.	CSVETGNYGYTF	TGCAGCGTTGAGACCGGGAACTATGGCTACACCTTC
TRBV23-1	.	TRBJ1-6	few	CASSQTLSRFNSPLHF	TGCGCCAGCAGTCAAACTCTTTCAAGATTTAATTCACCCCTCCACTTT
TRBV13	.	TRBJ1-3	.	CASSLGTGSSGNTIYF	TGTGCCAGCAGCCTCGGCACAGGGTCCTCTGGAAACACCATATATTTT
TRBV10-2	.	TRBJ1-1	.	CASSLPANTEAFF	TGCGCCAGCAGCCTACCTGCGAACACTGAAGCTTTCTTT
TRBV19	TRBD1	TRBJ1-2	.	CASSDPGQGYGYTF	TGTGCCAGTAGTGATCCGGGACAGGGATATGGCTACACCTTC
TRBV9	.	TRBJ1-4	.	CASSVGGGRTEKLFF	TGTGCCAGCAGCGTAGGCGGGGGGCGGACTGAAAAACTGTTTTTT
TRBV10-3	.	TRBJ2-1	.	CAISVAGAENEQFF	TGTGCCATCAGTGTTGCGGGGGCGGAGAATGAGCAGTTCTTC
TRBV5-3	TRBD2	TRBJ2-7	.	CARSLARGVPYEQYF	TGTGCCAGAAGCTTGGCTCGGGGGGTACCCTACGAGCAGTACTTC
TRBV20-1	.	TRBJ1-2	.	CSTNTNYGYTF	TGCAGTACTAATACTAACTATGGCTACACCTTC
TRBV6-5	.	TRBJ1-1	.	CASTVRGLSAEAFF	TGTGCCAGCACGGTCCGGGGGTTGTCGGCTGAAGCTTTCTTT
TRBV4-3	.	TRBJ2-2	.	CASSQDSDTGELFF	TGCGCCAGCAGCCAAGATTCAGATACCGGGGAGCTGTTTTTT
TRBV27	TRBD2	TRBJ2-1	.	CASRGLAGASYNEQFF	TGTGCCAGCAGGGGACTAGCGGGGGCCTCCTACAATGAGCAGTTCTTC
TRBV5-6	TRBD1	TRBJ1-2	.	CASSTRDRVYGYTF	TGTGCCAGCAGCACCAGGGACAGGGTCTATGGCTACACCTTC
TRBV6-5	TRBD1	TRBJ1-2	once	CASSVQGDYGYTF	TGTGCCAGCAGCGTACAGGGGGACTATGGCTACACCTTC
TRBV9	TRBD1	TRBJ2-2	.	CASSSQTGAAGELFF	TGTGCCAGCAGCTCACAGACAGGGGCGGCCGGGGAGCTGTTTTTT
TRBV5-5	.	TRBJ2-5	once	CASSSRETQYF	TGTGCCAGCAGCTCCAGGGAGACCCAGTACTTC
TRBV7-2	.	TRBJ1-2	.	CASSLASGVNYGYTF	TGTGCCAGCAGCTTAGCTTCAGGGGTTAACTATGGCTACACCTTC
TRBV19	TRBD1	TRBJ1-1	.	CASSIGTVEAFF	TGTGCCAGTAGTATCGGGACAGTTGAAGCTTTCTTT
TRBV27	.	TRBJ1-2	.	CATKLRGNPYGYTF	TGTGCCACCAAGCTGCGGGGTAATCCCTATGGCTACACCTTC
TRBV7-2	TRBD1	TRBJ1-1	.	CASSSNSGTAAIRSF	TGTGCCAGCAGCTCCAATTCCGGGACAGCCGCGATACGGTCCTTT
TRBV2	.	TRBJ1-5	.	CASRPDSTNQPQHF	TGTGCCAGCAGACCTGACAGTACCAATCAGCCCCAGCATTTT
TRBV18	TRBD1	TRBJ1-2	.	CASSPGGQGDYGYTF	TGTGCCAGCTCACCAGGGGGACAGGGGGACTATGGCTACACCTTC
TRBV6-5	.	TRBJ1-5	.	CASSYWGGGNQPQHF	TGTGCCAGCAGTTACTGGGGAGGTGGCAATCAGCCCCAGCATTTT
TRBV2	.	TRBJ2-3	.	CASRGGGRGFTDTQYF	TGTGCCAGCAGGGGCGGGGGCCGAGGGTTTACAGATACGCAGTATTTT
TRBV6-2/TRBV6-3	TRBD2	TRBJ2-2	.	CASSYAGGHTGELFF	TGTGCCAGCAGTTACGCGGGGGGCCATACCGGGGAGCTGTTTTTT
TRBV7-2	.	TRBJ1-2	.	CASRSVDGTFPYGYTF	TGTGCCAGCAGGAGCGTGGACGGGACATTCCCATATGGCTACACCTTC
TRBV7-6	.	TRBJ1-1	.	CASSSPGRAEAFF	TGTGCCAGCAGCTCCCCTGGGCGCGCTGAAGCTTTCTTT
TRBV7-3	.	TRBJ2-2	.	CASRLQGNTGELFF	TGTGCCAGCAGGTTACAGGGGAACACCGGGGAGCTGTTTTTT
TRBV30	.	TRBJ1-2	.	CAWSGSNYGYTF	TGTGCCTGGTCTGGGAGCAACTATGGCTACACCTTC
TRBV5-1	.	TRBJ2-2	.	CASVPRENTGELFF	TGCGCCAGCGTCCCCAGGGAGAACACCGGGGAGCTGTTTTTT
TRBV27	.	TRBJ1-2	.	CASSLSGGTLTNYGYTF	TGTGCCAGCAGTTTATCGGGGGGGACCCTAACTAACTATGGCTACACCTTC
TRBV3-1/TRBV3-2	TRBD2	TRBJ2-3	.	CASSQLAGKEDTQYF	TGTGCCAGCAGCCAACTAGCGGGGAAGGAAGATACGCAGTATTTT
TRBV19	.	TRBJ1-5	.	CASSITGDGQPQHF	TGTGCCAGTAGTATTACCGGGGATGGCCAGCCCCAGCATTTT
TRBV7-9	.	TRBJ1-2	once	CASSPRRGHYTF	TGTGCCAGCAGCCCCCGCCGTGGACACTACACCTTC
TRBV12-3/TRBV12-4	.	TRBJ1-1	few	CASSTVSMVEAFF	TGTGCCAGCAGCACCGTTAGTATGGTAGAAGCTTTCTTT
TRBV9	TRBD2	TRBJ2-6	.	CASSPAGGHTGANVLTF	TGTGCCAGCAGCCCTGCGGGGGGGCACACTGGGGCCAACGTCCTGACTTTC
TRBV5-5	TRBD1	TRBJ1-5	.	CASSLGTGSLNQPQHF	TGTGCCAGCAGCCTTGGGACAGGTTCCCTCAATCAGCCCCAGCATTTT
TRBV29-1	.	TRBJ1-2	.	CSVAGVEGYTF	TGCAGCGTTGCGGGGGTGGAGGGCTACACCTTC
TRBV12-3/TRBV12-4	.	TRBJ1-6	.	CASSPYSPLHF	TGTGCCAGCAGTCCGTATTCACCCCTCCACTTT
TRBV4-1	TRBD1	TRBJ1-2	.	CASSQNRGRGYGYTF	TGCGCCAGCAGCCAAAACAGGGGGCGAGGATATGGCTACACCTTC
TRBV18	.	TRBJ2-2	.	CASSPDSRTGELFF	TGTGCCAGCTCACCAGACAGCCGCACCGGGGAGCTGTTTTTT
TRBV27	TRBD2	TRBJ2-1	.	CASSLSGNNEQFF	TGTGCCAGCAGTTTAAGCGGGAACAATGAGCAGTTCTTC
TRBV6-5	TRBD1	TRBJ2-2	.	CASTRTGSNTGELFF	TGTGCCAGCACCCGGACAGGGAGTAACACCGGGGAGCTGTTTTTT
TRBV24-1	TRBD1	TRBJ1-1	.	CATSDSRDSQGAFF	TGTGCCACCAGTGACTCCCGGGACAGCCAAGGAGCTTTCTTT
TRBV24-1	.	TRBJ1-4	.	CATSRGLGSNEKLFF	TGTGCCACCTCCCGTGGGCTGGGCAGTAATGAAAAACTGTTTTTT
TRBV4-1	.	TRBJ1-2	.	CASSQPGGDYGYTF	TGCGCCAGCAGCCAGCCGGGGGGCGACTATGGCTACACCTTC
TRBV2	TRBD1	TRBJ1-3	.	CASDIGTGTTGNTIYF	TGTGCCAGCGACATCGGGACAGGGACAACTGGAAACACCATATATTTT
TRBV5-1	.	TRBJ2-3	.	CASSLDTSTDTQYF	TGCGCCAGCAGCTTGGATACTAGCACAGATACGCAGTATTTT
TRBV19	TRBD2	TRBJ2-1	.	CASSFRGDNEQFF	TGTGCCAGTAGTTTCCGGGGGGATAATGAGCAGTTCTTC
TRBV14	TRBD2	TRBJ2-7	.	CASSHERGPSYEQYF	TGTGCCAGCAGCCACGAGCGGGGGCCCTCCTACGAGCAGTACTTC
TRBV2	.	TRBJ2-2	.	CASSKRETGELFF	TGTGCCAGCAGCAAACGAGAGACCGGGGAGCTGTTTTTT
TRBV30	.	TRBJ2-7	.	CAWSALVGAQQYF	TGTGCCTGGAGTGCATTGGTAGGGGCCCAGCAGTACTTC
TRBV20-1	.	TRBJ2-3	.	CSARDGDTQYF	TGCAGTGCTAGAGACGGGGATACGCAGTATTTT
TRBV19	.	TRBJ2-7	.	CASTDVTQGSEQYF	TGTGCCAGTACTGACGTCACGCAGGGGAGCGAGCAGTACTTC